One sample yielded the 9 T cell receptor beta chains listed below, sequenced in a study of CD8+ T cells in alopecia areata. Sequencing templates came from extracted RNA that was reverse transcribed into cDNA. Sequenced by immunoSEQ multiplex PCR; TCRdb stores in-frame clones only, minus some. The record shows around 300,000 clones for this sample, with no singletons present. Cells that came from pooled cutaneous lymph nodes were sorted using CD4, CD8alpha, NKG2D, NKG2ACE and other markers. Sequenced: CD4+ T cells sorted from a lymph node. These receptors all stem from a C3H/HeJ mouse with alopecia areata. This line is of MHC haplotype H2-k.

Only a few counts were recorded for this clone. Mouse names are used for the genes. The CDR3 end lies 4 residues beyond the end of the read and is filled in from the germline J gene. V and J are TRBV19 and TRBJ2-1; D unresolved. V dropped 6 bases and J dropped 3 bases, with 13 bases sitting between them. The germline gives CDR1 FNHDT, CDR2 SITEND (reference sequence). The length of the CDR3 is 14 residues. The CDR3 loop is CASTLTTIYAEQFF. The sequenced CDR3 bases are TGTGCCAGCACCCTTACGACAATCTATGCT.

To note about this clone: Possible read error: a much larger clone is one base away. Gene and germline names: mouse. The missing CDR3 end, 4 residues past where the read stops, is filled in from the germline J gene. The genes are TRBV13-1 and TRBJ2-1; 9 bases agree with TRBD1. The germline gives CDR1 NSHNY, CDR2 SYGAGN. J gave up 6 bases and V 6 bases, and 1 base lay outside the gene matches. The CDR3 totals 12 residues. The CDR3 spells CASKDRGAEQFF. The CDR3 DNA, read in part, is TGTGCCAGCAAGGACAGGGGTGCT.

This clone turned up a few times. Gene names refer to mouse genes. From the germline J gene comes the end of the CDR3, since the read stops 4 residues before it. The V gene is TRBV13-3, the J gene TRBJ2-2; TRBD1 matches at 8 bases. Germline V lookup: CDR1 NNHDY, CDR2 SYVADS. The ends lost 2 bases at V and 2 bases at J; junction bases unmatched: 5. This CDR3 comprises 16 residues. CDR3 DNA (partial): TGTGCCAGCAGTGAAAGACAGGGGAGGAACACCGGG. It specifies CASSERQGRNTG. The CDR3 in full is CASSERQGRNTGQLYF.

As to this clone: Genes here carry mouse names. The read terminates 4 residues ahead of where the CDR3 ends, so the germline J gene completes it. This chain links TRBV13-2 with TRBJ2-7; 7 nucleotides match TRBD2. Germline lookup yields CDR1 NNHNN and CDR2 SYGAGS (reference sequence). This CDR3 spans 14 amino acids. CDR3: CASGDLLGDYEQYF. Partial CDR3 DNA: TGTGCCAGCGGTGATCTCCTGGGGGATTAT.

For this clone: Gene names and germline match the mouse. From the germline J gene comes the end of the CDR3, since the read stops 4 residues before it. Other DNA sequences in the same sample also yield this CDR3. The chain combines TRBV13-1 with TRBJ1-1; D may be TRBD1 (5 bases). The CDR3 covers 14 residues. Germline lookup yields CDR1 NSHNY and CDR2 SYGAGN. The V and J ends lost 3 bases and 0 bases respectively, with 9 bases between them. CDR3 DNA, as far as it was read: TGTGCCAGCAGTGGCAGGGTAGCAAACACA. It is translated as CASSGRVANT. The whole CDR3 sequence reads CASSGRVANTEVFF.

In its sample, this clone was seen a few times. Gene and germline names: mouse. The read falls 3 residues short of the CDR3 end, and the missing part is taken from the germline J gene. The chain has TRBV31 and TRBJ1-6; the D gene is possibly TRBD1 (5 bases). Being an ORF, TRBJ1-6 has a function that is uncertain. In germline, CDR1 is GKSSPN, CDR2 SITVG. The CDR3 has 15 amino acids. V dropped 1 base and J dropped 7 bases, with 14 bases sitting between them. The CDR3 loop is CAWSPPPSGNSPLYF. CDR3 bases read: TGTGCCTGGAGTCCACCCCCTTCAGGGAATTCGCCC.

This clone was seen more than once but under ten times. Any gene name here is a mouse gene name. The read is 4 residues too short to cover the CDR3 end, so that end is filled in from the germline J gene. The chain combines TRBV19 with TRBJ2-1; 7 nucleotides agree with TRBD1. In germline, CDR1 is FNHDT, CDR2 SITEND (reference sequence). The J segment lost 1 base and the V segment lost 5 bases, leaving 6 bases of the junction unmatched. This CDR3 is built from 15 residues. The CDR3 is CASRTGQINYAEQFF. Partial CDR3 DNA: TGTGCCAGCAGAACGGGACAGATCAACTATGCT. Based on the CDR3 plus reference TRBV19 and TRBJ2-1, the full variable domain is GGIITQTPKFLIGQEGQKLTLKCQQNFNHDTMYWYRQDSGKGLRLIYYSITENDLQKGDLSEGYDASREKKSSFSLTVTSAQKNEMAVFLCASRTGQINYAEQFFGPGTRLTVL.

This clone was observed a few times. The genes and germline here are from mouse. The read terminates 4 residues before the CDR3 end, so the remaining end is supplied by the germline J gene. J is TRBJ2-7 and V is TRBV13-2; 7 bases match TRBD1. Germline V gene data show CDR1 as NNHNN and CDR2 as SYGAGS (reference sequence). The CDR3 totals 14 residues. The sequenced part of the CDR3 DNA is TGTGCCAGCGGTGATGCGGGACAGCCCAAT. Residues: CASGDAGQPN. The whole CDR3 protein is CASGDAGQPNEQYF.

This clone has a handful of counts. Genes and germline are mouse. The read ends 3 residues before the CDR3 terminus; that terminus is restored from the germline J gene. J is TRBJ1-6 and V is TRBV19; 7 bases map to TRBD1. TRBJ1-6 is an open reading frame, and its role is uncertain. The CDR3 length is 14 residues. Germline-derived CDR1 and CDR2 are FNHDT and SITEND (reference sequence). The junction had 3 bases not matched to a gene; V was cut back by 3 bases and J by 6 bases. The CDR3 reads CASSTNRGNSPLYF. The sequenced CDR3 bases are TGTGCCAGCAGTACCAACAGGGGTAATTCGCCC.